Sequencing of this T cell receptor (beta chain) was carried out in a study of molecular identifiers for immune sequencing clone quantification (dated by TCRdb to 2016 to 2018). About the full investigation: In a replicate experiment, RNA from around 20,000 or 100,000 naive CD8 T cells was split into five aliquots, four of which were sequenced. The study was a methods study using CD8 T cells to benchmark molecular-identifier clustering-based TCR repertoire sequencing (MIDCIRS) and TCR RNA copy counting. Broad study findings and their caveats: In CMV-specific effector cells, over 99% of molecules were held by clones above 20 RNA copies, whereas under 1% of molecules were held by such clones in naive cells. Identical TCR molecules sharing a barcode could cause highly expanded clone sizes to be underestimated. The naive libraries included spiked-in Jurkat TCR RNA (fewer than eleven copies' worth), and this RNA is not part of the donor repertoire. Spiked-in Jurkat TCR RNA equal to a single cell's worth was reported to be detectable even within 1,100,000 naive CD8 T cells. Modeling gave around 3 recovered TCR RNA copies per cell versus around 10 by digital PCR, implying 25% to 30% capture efficiency. Without barcode sub-clustering, chimeric consensus sequences inflated TCR diversity; chimeras reached as high as 47%.

Libraries of naive CD8 T cells were generated from about 20,000 to 1,000,000 sorted cells, with 10%, 30% or 50% of the purified RNA used. On a BD FACSAria II, naive CD8 T cells were FACS-sorted as CD8+CD4-CCR7+CD45RA+ and collected into RLT Plus buffer. Detection sensitivity was tested by spiking Jurkat RNA equal to about eleven TCR copies' worth into samples containing roughly 19,000-1,000,000 naive CD8 T cells. Enrichment of CD8 T cells was performed with RosetteSep CD8+ T Cell Enrichment Cocktail and Ficoll-Paque, after which ACK red cell lysis was carried out. This clonotype was recorded many times. No cognate antigen has been identified for it. Base qualities are not recorded, but no much larger clone differs from it by a single base. CDR1 and CDR2 are read off the germline V gene as SQVTM and ANQGSEA. V is pruned by 0 bases and J by 1 base, leaving 3 bases of the junction without a gene match. From the cysteine through the phenylalanine, the CDR3 covers 16 amino acids. Only the CDR3 DNA is retained, 48 bases long and in frame from the first base.

Libraries were built with PCR. TCRdb records Illumina HiSeq 4000 as the sequencer. Bulk TCR libraries were generated as previously described, with the TCR primers listed in Table S5 used. The Qiagen AllPrep DNA/RNA kit was used to purify total RNA. Before analysis, reads from multiple sequencing runs of one library were combined. Turning to the authors' computational methods: Reads were retained only if the reads had an exact TCR constant sequence, and the retained reads were trimmed to 150 nt and grouped according to their 12-nt molecular barcodes. Within each barcode group, reads were sub-clustered at a 15% Levenshtein threshold, and quality-weighted consensus sequences were built per RNA molecule. Non-functional sequences were removed, as were lower-count sequences one edit away from another. Barcode sub-clusters with fewer than 20% of the maximum read count were removed, based on fitting two negative binomial distributions. The raw public data were reprocessed by TCRdb itself: fastp quality trimming at Q25, MiXCR clonotype calling, in-frame beta chains only. One record per CDR3 amino acid sequence lists the most common genes and DNA. For this entry, the V and J calls and clone size follow TCRdb and not the study's own pipeline. Counted in this sample were about 320,000 distinct CDR3 sequences; about a fifth of them appeared once. The top ten clonotypes cover about 0.81% of the sample.

Rearrangement joined TRBV29-1 to TRBJ1-3, with TRBD1 identical over 10 junction bases. Sequences were obtained from naive CD8+ T cells from blood, with Jurkat cell RNA spiked in. This specimen's cell subset or site label, interpreted: FACS-sorted CD8+CD4-CCR7+CD45RA+ naive T cells. The receptor was derived from a human donor in good health. Some libraries in this study had Jurkat cell RNA spiked in. The DNA sequence is TGCAGCGTTGAAGATGTGGACAGGGGGTCTGGAAACACCATATATTTT. This translates into CSVEDVDRGSGNTIYF. When the CDR3 is completed using the reference TRBV29-1 and TRBJ1-3 genes on either side, the full variable domain is SAVISQKPSRDICQRGTSLTIQCQVDSQVTMMFWYRQQPGQSLTLIATANQGSEATYESGFVIDKFPISRPNLTFSTLTVSNMSPEDSSIYLCSVEDVDRGSGNTIYFGEGSWLTVV.